The 14 T cell receptor beta chains reported below all come from one sample, sequenced in a study of blood T cells in healthy people across ages (dated by TCRdb to the mid-2010s). The library came from 5' RACE. The data were produced on an Illumina HiSeq 2500. A second PCR of about 6 to 11 cycles was performed with a sample-barcoded 5' primer and a J-beta primer mix. TCRdb's own reprocessing of the public reads used fastp at Q25 and MiXCR and kept productive beta chains. Rows are combined by CDR3 protein, so each entry shows the most common genes and DNA. Counted in this sample were 1 million to 1.2 million distinct CDR3 sequences; about two fifths of them appeared once. Of the sample, around 13% falls within the top ten clones. The sample was blood. The source is a man aged 18 to 29 in good health.

This clonotype appeared a few times. In DNA form, the CDR3 reads TGTGCCGCAGAAGAATTCAGACAGAAACATAATTCACCCCTCCACTTT. This gives the protein CAAEEFRQKHNSPLHF. This rearrangement joins TRBV7-9 to TRBJ1-6; D perhaps matches TRBD1 (5 bases). CDR3 length: 16 residues. Trimming left V 11 bases short and J 5 bases short, with 22 bases between. Per germline, CDR1 SEHNR and CDR2 FQNEAQ (reference sequence).

This clonotype was found many times. The genes are TRBV20-1 and TRBJ2-3; possibly TRBD2 for D (5 bases). Germline assignment: CDR1 DFQATT and CDR2 SNEGSKA (reference sequence). The CDR3 is made up of 12 amino acids. CDR3 in DNA: TGCGGCGAGCGAGGGCTGGGAGATACGCAGTATTTT. The encoded protein is CGERGLGDTQYF.

The V gene is TRBV28, the J gene TRBJ1-2; 8 bases align to TRBD1. After removal of 5 bases from V and 2 bases from J, the junction contained 7 bases not matched to a gene. The CDR3 runs to 15 residues. Per germline, CDR1 MDHEN and CDR2 SYDVKM. Here the CDR3 DNA reads TGTGCCAGCAGTAAACGGACAGGGCCAAACTATGGCTACACCTTC. Amino acids: CASSKRTGPNYGYTF.

V gene TRBV6-6 combines with J gene TRBJ1-1; D remains ambiguous. The CDR3 contains 15 residues. Per the germline V gene, CDR1 is MNHNY and CDR2 is SVGAGI (reference sequence). Trimming stripped 4 bases from V and 3 bases from J, with 15 bases between. The CDR3 protein is CASSSYPSSHTEAFF. CDR3 nucleotides: TGTGCCAGCAGTTCCTACCCGTCCTCTCACACTGAAGCTTTCTTT.

This clonotype was counted between two and nine times. The chain is built from TRBV4-2 and TRBJ2-1, with TRBD2 matching over 7 bases. Germline V CDR1 and CDR2: LGHNA, YNFKEQ. This CDR3 region has 18 residues. The V gene end was trimmed by 2 bases and the J gene end by 5 bases; junction bases not matched to a gene: 15. CDR3 nucleotides: TGTGCCAGCAGCCAAAGGGTGGGTGCGGCTAGCGGAAACAATGAGCAGTTCTTC. It specifies CASSQRVGAASGNNEQFF.

This clonotype turned up a few times. The chain couples TRBV7-9 to TRBJ2-5; tentative D call: TRBD2 (5 bases). V lost 6 bases, J lost 0 bases, and 11 bases lay in between. The CDR3 extends over 14 amino acids. From germline, CDR1 is SEHNR and CDR2 FQNEAQ (reference sequence). The CDR3 reads CASRAPTNQETQYF. CDR3 nucleotides: TGTGCCAGCAGAGCCCCGACTAACCAAGAGACCCAGTACTTC. The variable domain in full, with the rest retrieved from reference TRBV7-9 and TRBJ2-5, is DTGVSQNPRHKITKRGQNVTFRCDPISEHNRLYWYRQTLGQGPEFLTYFQNEAQLEKSRLLSDRFSAERPKGSFSTLEIQRTEQGDSAMYLCASRAPTNQETQYFGPGTRLLVL.

This chain joins TRBV20-1 and TRBJ1-1; 7 bases map to TRBD1. The CDR3 has 13 residues. Germline CDR1 is DFQATT and CDR2 is SNEGSKA (reference sequence). Losses at the gene ends were 5 bases for V and 4 bases for J; bases not matched to a gene: 7. CDR3 sequence (DNA): TGCAGTGCTTTAAGGGGGCAGGTCACTGAAGCTTTCTTT. It yields the protein CSALRGQVTEAFF.

In regard to this clonotype: The germline gene is not matched at one end of the junction; a read error may be the cause. V gene TRBV28 combines with J gene TRBJ2-1, with 7 bases that match TRBD1. Germline V gene lookup returns CDR1 MDHEN and CDR2 SYDVKM. CDR3 length: 16 amino acids. DNA of the CDR3: TGTGCCAGCAGTCCTGAACGGACCATCAGGGGGAATGAGCGGTTCTTC. It is translated as CASSPERTIRGNERFF. Full variable domain (rest looked up from reference TRBV28 and TRBJ2-1): DVKVTQSSRYLVKRTGEKVFLECVQDMDHENMFWYRQDPGLGLRLIYFSYDVKMKEKGDIPEGYSVSREKKERFSLILESASTNQTSMYLCASSPERTIRGNERFFGPGTRLTVL.

A single count supports this clonotype. The chain employs TRBV7-6 and TRBJ2-5; 11 bases map to TRBD1. V dropped 2 bases and J dropped 11; count of bases not matched to a gene: 13. CDR3 length: 16 residues. Germline CDR1 reads SGHVS; CDR2 reads FNYEAQ. DNA for the CDR3: TGTGCCAGCAGCTTATCTCGGACAGGGGGCTACAATGAGCAGTACTTC. Amino acid sequence: CASSLSRTGGYNEQYF. The full variable domain, rest sourced from reference TRBV7-6 and TRBJ2-5, is GAGVSQSPRYKVTKRGQDVALRCDPISGHVSLYWYRQALGQGPEFLTYFNYEAQQDKSGLPNDRFSAERPEGSISTLTIQRTEQRDSAMYRCASSLSRTGGYNEQYFGPGTRLLVL.

The table lists this clonotype with a few counts. The rearrangement links TRBV3-1 to TRBJ1-2, with a possible D match to TRBD1 (5 bases). This CDR3 is 14 amino acids long. With 1 base removed from V and 4 bases from J, the gap between germline ends came to 10 bases. Germline values: CDR1 LGHDT, CDR2 YNNKEL (reference sequence). The CDR3 is CASSQVIGTYGYTF. CDR3 in DNA: TGTGCCAGCAGCCAAGTCATAGGGACCTATGGCTACACCTTC.

The chain is built from TRBV10-3 and TRBJ2-1, with D possibly matching TRBD1 (6 bases). This CDR3 contains 16 residues. CDR1 is ENHRY and CDR2 is SYGVKD in the germline V gene. Trimming cost V 2 bases and J 6 bases, with 17 bases left between them. CDR3 sequence: CAISEKDRSLINEQFF. The CDR3 coding sequence is TGTGCCATCAGTGAGAAAGACAGGTCTCTCATCAATGAGCAGTTCTTC.

This clonotype has only a few counts. This chain joins TRBV20-1 and TRBJ1-2; D uncertain. CDR1 and CDR2 (germline): DFQATT, SNEGSKA (reference sequence). The CDR3 totals 12 residues. Between the trimmed V and J ends, which lost 6 bases and 2 bases, there was a span of 10 bases. CDR3 DNA: TGCAGTGCCCCGGTACAAAACTATGGCTACACCTTC. Its protein product is CSAPVQNYGYTF.

V gene TRBV2 combines with J gene TRBJ2-2; D is possibly TRBD2 (6 bases). This CDR3 comprises 13 residues. The V end lost 4 bases, the J end lost 7 bases, and 10 bases lay between the germline ends. Germline V gene sequence: CDR1 SNHLY, CDR2 FYNNEI. For the CDR3, the DNA is TGTGCCAGCAGTGTAGGGGAGGACGGGGAGCTGTTTTTT. This codes for CASSVGEDGELFF.

The chain employs TRBV20-1 and TRBJ2-1, with 9 positions matching TRBD1. J gave up 6 bases and V 5 bases, and 11 bases lay outside the gene matches. Germline V lookup: CDR1 DFQATT, CDR2 SNEGSKA (reference sequence). This CDR3 comprises 15 residues. CDR3 bases: TGCAGTGCTTTAAAAGGGGACAGGGAGGGCAATGAGCAGTTCTTC. Residues: CSALKGDREGNEQFF.